Each of the 8 T cell receptor beta chains below was sequenced from the same sample in a study of blood T cell repertoires in COVID-19. Data came from immunoSEQ multiplex PCR; TCRdb stores just in-frame clones and leaves some out. The table lists approximately 61,000 clones, about 80% of them singletons. The sample taken for sequencing was peripheral blood. These receptors all come from a man aged 45-65 years with COVID-19, enrolled during active disease.

The rearrangement uses TRBV5-1 and TRBJ1-4, with D hard to call. CDR1 and CDR2 (germline): SGHRS, YFSETQ. The V gene lost 5 bases and the J gene lost 0 bases, with 5 bases spanning the gap. This CDR3 is 13 amino acids long. The CDR3 loop is CASRTATNEKLFF. The CDR3 DNA reads TGCGCCAGCAGAACGGCAACTAATGAAAAACTGTTTTTT.

V is TRBV7-8 and J is TRBJ1-1, with 7 nucleotides matching TRBD1. The trim removed 3 bases at V and 1 base at J, leaving 14 bases unmatched. Germline CDR1 SGHVS, CDR2 FQNEAQ. The CDR3 has 18 amino acids. The CDR3: CASSFRRRGLDRNTEAFF. The CDR3 DNA follows: TGTGCCAGCAGCTTCCGCAGGAGGGGGCTGGATCGGAACACTGAAGCTTTCTTT.

This chain joins TRBV4-2 and TRBJ2-1; D may be TRBD2 (5 bases). V lost 1 base to trimming and J lost 9 bases, with 13 bases between them. The CDR3 has 14 amino acids. The germline V gene has CDR1 LGHNA and CDR2 YNFKEQ. DNA of the CDR3: TGTGCCAGCAGCCAAGGTCTAGCAGGTAGTGAGCAGTTCTTC. It specifies CASSQGLAGSEQFF.

This chain connects TRBV6-2 or TRBV6-3 to TRBJ1-5; a possible D gene is TRBD1 (6 bases). V lost 6 bases and J lost 5, with 11 bases in between. CDR3 length: 13 amino acids. Germline assignment: CDR1 MNHEY and CDR2 SVGEGT. In DNA form, the CDR3 reads TGTGCCAGCAGCAGATCAGGGGATCAGCCCCAGCATTTT. As protein: CASSRSGDQPQHF.

J is TRBJ2-5 and V is TRBV7-6, with TRBD2 matching 7 bases. V dropped 1 base and J dropped 7; count of bases not matched to a gene: 9. The CDR3 runs to 15 residues. The germline V gene has CDR1 SGHVS and CDR2 FNYEAQ. DNA for the CDR3: TGTGCCAGCAGCTTAGGAACTAGCGAGACCGGGACCCAGTACTTC. Protein product: CASSLGTSETGTQYF.

V gene TRBV6-2 or TRBV6-3 combines with J gene TRBJ2-7, with D possibly TRBD2 on 5 matching bases. The CDR3 covers 16 residues. The V and J ends lost 4 bases and 0 bases respectively, with 16 bases between them. In germline, CDR1 is MNHEY, CDR2 SVGEGT. The CDR3 reads CASSSFGDQSSYEQYF. CDR3 nucleotides: TGTGCCAGCAGTTCGTTCGGGGATCAATCCTCCTACGAGCAGTACTTC.

This sequence joins TRBV6-1 and TRBJ2-3; TRBD2 agrees at 11 bases. This CDR3 region has 18 residues. The junction had 8 bases not matched to a gene; V was cut back by 2 bases and J by 1 base. Germline CDR1 is MNHNS and CDR2 is SASEGT. CDR3 nucleotide sequence: TGTGCCAGCAGTGAATTGGTAGCGGGAGGGGCGCGCACAGATACGCAGTATTTT. Its protein is CASSELVAGGARTDTQYF.

This clone was counted a few times. V usage is TRBV5-1 and J usage is TRBJ2-7, with TRBD2 matching 9 bases. Germline V gene sequence: CDR1 SGHRS, CDR2 YFSETQ. This CDR3 has 14 amino acids. The V and J ends lost 1 base and 3 bases, in that order; junction bases with no gene match: 2. The CDR3 nucleotides are TGCGCCAGCAGCTTGAATAGCGGGAGCTACGAGCAGTACTTC. It encodes CASSLNSGSYEQYF.